A selection of T cell receptor beta chains follows, all from one sample in a study of a mutant IDH1 vaccine in newly diagnosed glioma. Some clones are missing from TCRdb's copy, which holds only in-frame ones; the method was immunoSEQ multiplex PCR. The sample holds around 26,000 clones, around 78% seen once. The antigens for these receptors are not known. The starting material was PBMCs, obtained from a glioma patient whose treatment included an IDH1 peptide vaccine. These TCRs come from a man aged 25 to 40 with glioma. Both conserved end residues are part of each CDR3. The order of the fields is D gene, J gene, V gene, clone size, CDR3 protein, CDR3 DNA. D genes are given only for firm matches. Clone size appears in some rows only: once, few, many, or a class for an expanded clone.

TRBD1 | TRBJ1-2 | TRBV5-1 | - | CASSSGTGDGYTF | TGCGCCAGCAGCTCCGGGACAGGGGATGGCTACACCTTC
- | TRBJ1-1 | TRBV5-4 | - | CASSAWARRTEAFF | TGTGCCAGCAGCGCTTGGGCCCGGCGGACTGAAGCTTTCTTT
- | TRBJ1-1 | TRBV28 | - | CASYRILNTEAFF | TGTGCCAGCTATCGCATCTTGAACACTGAAGCTTTCTTT
- | TRBJ1-4 | TRBV14 | - | CASSIGIIAGDNEKLFF | TGTGCCAGCAGCATTGGGATTATAGCAGGTGATAATGAAAAACTGTTTTTT
TRBD1 | TRBJ1-1 | TRBV28 | - | CASIRAGGNTEAFF | TGTGCCAGCATCCGGGCAGGGGGAAACACTGAAGCTTTCTTT
TRBD1 | TRBJ2-7 | TRBV7-8 | - | CASSLMGQTLREQYF | TGTGCCAGCAGCTTGATGGGACAGACCCTTAGGGAGCAGTACTTC
- | TRBJ2-5 | TRBV4-2 | - | CASSQTGGEETQYF | TGTGCCAGCAGCCAGACCGGGGGAGAAGAGACCCAGTACTTC
TRBD1 | TRBJ1-5 | TRBV19 | - | CASTSGQDYQPQHF | TGTGCCAGTACCTCGGGACAGGATTATCAGCCCCAGCATTTT
- | TRBJ1-1 | TRBV29-1 | once | CSVAREPNTEAFF | TGCAGCGTTGCCCGGGAACCAAACACTGAAGCTTTCTTT
TRBD1 | TRBJ1-5 | TRBV5-4 | - | CASSLTGSGQPQHF | TGTGCCAGCAGCCTGACAGGGTCGGGTCAGCCCCAGCATTTT
TRBD1 | TRBJ1-1 | TRBV29-1 | - | CSVGGQLNTEAFF | TGCAGCGTGGGGGGACAGCTGAACACTGAAGCTTTCTTT
- | TRBJ1-3 | TRBV5-1 | - | CASSLGTADSGNTIYF | TGCGCCAGCAGCTTGGGGACAGCAGACTCTGGAAACACCATATATTTT
- | TRBJ1-1 | TRBV5-6 | - | CASSLEKTEQTFGTTEAFF | TGTGCCAGCAGCTTGGAAAAGACAGAACAGACTTTCGGCACCACTGAAGCTTTCTTT
- | TRBJ2-7 | TRBV5-4 | - | CASSLDLDNYEQYF | TGTGCCAGCAGCTTGGACCTAGATAACTACGAGCAGTACTTC
- | TRBJ1-2 | TRBV6-5 | few | CASSGMDYGYTF | TGTGCCAGCAGCGGGATGGACTATGGCTACACCTTC
- | TRBJ2-3 | TRBV7-2 | - | CASSFQGPDTQYF | TGTGCCAGCAGCTTCCAGGGACCAGATACGCAGTATTTT
- | TRBJ1-2 | TRBV14 | few | CASSQRTPLRGSYGYTF | TGTGCCAGCAGCCAAAGAACACCCCTCAGGGGCTCCTATGGCTACACCTTC
TRBD1 | TRBJ2-7 | TRBV10-3 | few | CASFAGQGAEEQYF | TGTGCCTCCTTCGCGGGACAGGGGGCTGAAGAGCAGTACTTC
- | TRBJ1-3 | TRBV10-1 | - | CATNYRAGAGNTIYF | TGCGCCACGAACTACAGAGCGGGGGCCGGAAACACCATATATTTT
- | TRBJ1-1 | TRBV5-4 | - | CASSLRLASFPSTEAFF | TGTGCCAGCAGCTTGCGATTGGCCTCCTTCCCGAGCACTGAAGCTTTCTTT
- | TRBJ1-2 | TRBV7-9 | - | CASSSTRTAPINYGYTF | TGTGCCAGCAGCTCTACGAGGACAGCCCCAATTAACTATGGCTACACCTTC
- | TRBJ1-5 | TRBV4-1 | - | CASSQVAGDQPQHF | TGCGCCAGCAGCCAAGTCGCCGGGGATCAGCCCCAGCATTTT
- | TRBJ2-7 | TRBV19 | - | CASSSRYEQYF | TGTGCCAGTAGTTCCCGCTACGAGCAGTACTTC
TRBD1 | TRBJ1-6 | TRBV5-1 | - | CASSTGQGIPPLHF | TGCGCCAGCAGCACAGGACAGGGGATTCCACCCCTCCACTTT
- | TRBJ2-4 | TRBV5-4 | - | CASSFRGVENIQYF | TGTGCCAGCAGCTTTAGGGGTGTGGAGAACATTCAGTACTTC
- | TRBJ1-1 | TRBV2 | - | CASSVRYTEAFF | TGTGCCAGCAGTGTTAGGTACACTGAAGCTTTCTTT
TRBD2 | TRBJ2-1 | TRBV10-1 | - | CAWVAGGCEDEQFF | TGCGCCTGGGTAGCGGGAGGCTGTGAGGATGAGCAGTTCTTC
TRBD1 | TRBJ1-1 | TRBV29-1 | once | CSVEAGGTEAFF | TGCAGCGTTGAGGCAGGGGGAACTGAAGCTTTCTTT
- | TRBJ1-4 | TRBV2 | - | CASSERTVNEKLFF | TGTGCCAGCAGTGAACGGACAGTTAATGAAAAACTGTTTTTT
TRBD1 | TRBJ2-6 | TRBV14 | - | CASSQETGYSGANVLTF | TGTGCCAGCAGCCAAGAGACAGGGTACTCTGGGGCCAACGTCCTGACTTTC
- | TRBJ1-2 | TRBV5-6 | - | CASSLFPEAYGYTF | TGTGCCAGCAGCTTGTTCCCAGAGGCCTATGGCTACACCTTC
TRBD1 | TRBJ1-2 | TRBV11-2 | - | CASSGGTGYSTF | TGTGCCAGCAGCGGAGGGACAGGCTATTCCACCTTC
- | TRBJ2-1 | TRBV14 | - | CASSQDPGSYNEQFF | TGTGCCAGCAGCCAAGATCCGGGGTCCTACAATGAGCAGTTCTTC
TRBD2 | TRBJ2-7 | TRBV7-2 | - | CASSLGLAGTTTYYEQYF | TGTGCCAGCAGCCTAGGACTAGCGGGGACTACGACCTATTACGAGCAGTACTTC
TRBD1 | TRBJ1-5 | TRBV2 | - | CASSPTGENQPQHF | TGTGCCAGCAGCCCGACAGGGGAAAATCAGCCCCAGCATTTT
- | TRBJ2-7 | TRBV5-1 | - | CASSPGALEEQYF | TGCGCCAGCAGCCCGGGTGCATTGGAAGAGCAGTACTTC
TRBD1 | TRBJ1-1 | TRBV5-1 | - | CASSLKTTGGTNTEAFF | TGCGCCAGCAGCTTGAAAACGACAGGGGGTACGAACACTGAAGCTTTCTTT
TRBD1 | TRBJ2-7 | TRBV27 | - | CASSFSGTGYEQYF | TGTGCCAGCAGTTTTTCCGGGACAGGCTACGAGCAGTACTTC
- | TRBJ1-1 | TRBV29-1 | - | CSVADMNTEAFF | TGCAGCGTTGCAGACATGAACACTGAAGCTTTCTTT
- | TRBJ1-1 | TRBV6-6 | few | CASSTMIDEAFF | TGTGCCAGCAGCACCATGATCGATGAAGCTTTCTTT
TRBD2 | TRBJ2-1 | TRBV7-8 | few | CASSGTSAYNEQFF | TGTGCCAGCAGCGGGACTAGCGCCTACAATGAGCAGTTCTTC
- | TRBJ2-3 | TRBV5-4 | few | CASSSGHLKDTQYF | TGTGCCAGCAGCTCGGGACATTTAAAGGATACGCAGTATTTT
- | TRBJ1-4 | TRBV2 | - | CASSDRGITGKLFF | TGTGCCAGCAGTGATCGCGGGATAACAGGAAAACTGTTTTTT
TRBD2 | TRBJ2-2 | TRBV9 | few | CASSVGAGVYTGELFF | TGTGCCAGCAGCGTAGGAGCGGGAGTTTACACCGGGGAGCTGTTTTTT
- | TRBJ2-1 | TRBV6-5 | - | CASSYQGGVYNEQFF | TGTGCCAGCAGTTACCAGGGGGGCGTATACAATGAGCAGTTCTTC
- | TRBJ1-1 | TRBV5-1 | once | CASSPYFAVNTEAFF | TGCGCCAGCAGCCCCTATTTTGCGGTGAACACTGAAGCTTTCTTT
- | TRBJ2-4 | TRBV29-1 | - | CSVLDRFQYF | TGCAGCGTTCTCGACAGGTTTCAGTACTTC
- | TRBJ2-7 | TRBV5-1 | - | CASSLMTGEGNEQYF | TGCGCCAGCAGCTTGATGACAGGGGAGGGGAACGAGCAGTACTTC
- | TRBJ2-1 | TRBV29-1 | - | CSVEEVAGLNEQFF | TGCAGCGTTGAAGAGGTAGCAGGGTTGAATGAGCAGTTCTTC
- | TRBJ2-7 | TRBV11-2 | - | CASSLQRSDYEQYF | TGTGCCAGCAGCTTGCAAAGGAGCGACTACGAGCAGTACTTC
- | TRBJ2-5 | TRBV5-1 | - | CASSADSPQYQETQYF | TGCGCCAGCAGCGCGGACAGCCCCCAGTACCAAGAGACCCAGTACTTC
TRBD1 | TRBJ1-1 | TRBV13 | once | CASSLGGGGALEAFF | TGTGCCAGCAGCTTAGGAGGAGGGGGCGCTTTAGAAGCTTTCTTT